This TCR beta chain was retrieved from a study of blood T cells in healthy people across ages. Study-wide findings and caveats: A roughly linear fall in TCR beta diversity per million T cells was seen with increasing age. Comparison with aged donors showed that long-lived donors had more naive CD4+ cells and higher diversity. PBMC samples, being unsorted, prevented any conclusive comparison of naive and antigen-experienced cells.

Concerning this clonotype itself: Its antigen is as yet unknown.

Sample-barcoded 5' priming and a J-beta primer mix drove a second PCR of roughly 7 to 11 cycles. TCRdb analysed the 5' RACE reads with MiXCR anew, one entry per CDR3 protein. The sample records approximately 790,000 distinct CDR3 sequences, around 62% being singletons. Germline values: CDR1 SEHNR, CDR2 FQNEAQ (reference sequence). Losses at the gene ends were 4 bases for V and 4 bases for J; bases not matched to a gene: 5. This CDR3 has 14 amino acids. The donors, healthy Caucasians from Russia, were aged roughly 6 to 90. Specimen: blood. The chain joins TRBV7-9 to TRBJ2-3, with 7 bases matching TRBD1. The sequence derives from a man in his thirties or forties in good health. The CDR3 loop is CASSYRGDADTQYF. CDR3 nucleotides: TGTGCCAGCAGCTACAGGGGTGATGCAGATACGCAGTATTTT.